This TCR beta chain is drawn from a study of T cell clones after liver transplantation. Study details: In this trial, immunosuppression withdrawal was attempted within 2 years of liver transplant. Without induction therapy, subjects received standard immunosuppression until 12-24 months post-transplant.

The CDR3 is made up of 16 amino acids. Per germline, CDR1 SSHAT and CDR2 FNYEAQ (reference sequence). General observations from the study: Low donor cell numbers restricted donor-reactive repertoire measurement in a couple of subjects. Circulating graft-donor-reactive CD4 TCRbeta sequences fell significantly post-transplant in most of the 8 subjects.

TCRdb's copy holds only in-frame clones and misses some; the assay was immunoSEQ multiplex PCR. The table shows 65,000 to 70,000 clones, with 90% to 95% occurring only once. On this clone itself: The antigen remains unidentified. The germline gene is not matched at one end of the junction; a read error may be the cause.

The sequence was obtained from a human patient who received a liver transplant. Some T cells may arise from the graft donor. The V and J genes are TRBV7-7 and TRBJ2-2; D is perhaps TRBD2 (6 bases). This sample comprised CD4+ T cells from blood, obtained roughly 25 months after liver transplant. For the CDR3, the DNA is TGTGCTAGCAGTCCTTTCGGGGCGGCGGGGACCGGGGAGCTGTTTTTT. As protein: CASSPFGAAGTGELFF.